The T cell receptor beta chain under discussion was sequenced for a study of T cell repertoires in cytomegalovirus infection. Study context: In the study, CMV epitopes included recently identified HLA-C-restricted and well-studied HLA-B-restricted ones. Both CMV infection and a matching HLA type were indicated by public TCR beta signatures.

V was pared by 2 bases and J by 6 bases, with 9 bases between. This CDR3 spans 13 amino acids. CDR1 is PRHDT and CDR2 is FYEKMQ in the germline V gene (reference sequence). Turning to this clonotype: No antigen is known for it.

TCRdb recomputed calls from the reads with MiXCR, one row per CDR3 protein. The table has roughly 860,000 distinct CDR3 sequences, roughly 33% seen once. Study findings and constraints: CMV-specific HLA-C-restricted TCR beta clonotypes dominated the ex vivo response.

The chain employs TRBV13 and TRBJ2-3; D is unclear. This receptor was taken from a human donor in good health (CMV status not recorded). Some clones in this sample may be carry-over from other donors' samples. The sequences come from cultured CD8+ T cells from PBMCs, collected from culture after CMV antigen stimulation. CDR3 DNA: TGTGCCAGCAGCTTATTCAGAGCGGATACGCAGTATTTT. This translates into CASSLFRADTQYF.